This T cell receptor beta chain comes out of a study of cytomegalovirus exposure and HLA in healthy donors. Trimming took 3 bases from V and 2 from J; bases not matched to a gene: 11. Germline V gene sequence: CDR1 SGHDT, CDR2 YYEEEE. This CDR3 is 16 amino acids long. The PCR used 60 Vbeta and 13 Jbeta primers. Here immunoSEQ multiplex PCR was the method, and the copy in TCRdb shows in-frame clones only, minus some. The data hold approximately 150,000 clones, with approximately 82% observed a single time. The J gene is TRBJ2-7, the V gene TRBV5-6, with 7 bases identical to TRBD1. Sequences were obtained from PBMCs. The clonotype comes from a woman in her thirties or forties in good health and CMV-seronegative. The CDR3 loop is CASSWRPGQTTYEQYF. The CDR3 DNA reads as TGTGCCAGCAGCTGGAGGCCGGGACAGACTACCTACGAGCAGTACTTC.